This TCR beta chain was found in a study of T cells in Graves' hyperthyroidism and ophthalmopathy (dated by TCRdb to between 2018 and 2021). Notes on the research overall: To identify TCR V-J signatures that set the groups apart, the researchers used a discovery cohort of about a hundred patients, made up of 43 with Graves' ophthalmopathy and some 55 with stable Graves' hyperthyroidism. An independent validation cohort of around 19 hyperthyroidism patients and approximately 17 patients who later progressed to ophthalmopathy tested prospective prediction of ophthalmopathy. The 100 discovery patients were randomly divided into training and test sets at a 7:3 ratio. In more than 5 Graves' hyperthyroidism patients, the study also compared T-cell repertoires from thyroid tissue with T-cell repertoires from blood. Once sampling was done, hyperthyroidism patients were given methimazole at a starting dose of 30 mg daily, whereas ophthalmopathy patients were given high-dose intravenous methylprednisolone. The paper reports TCR Vbeta CDR3 sequencing of about 140 peripheral blood samples: fewer than 50 ophthalmopathy, some 80 hyperthyroidism and around 17 progressor patients. The full study reports these points: No statistical method was used to set the sample size in advance, and investigators knew the group allocation. Most expanded thyroid clonotypes (frequency above 0.001) were also detected in blood, a finding suggesting that blood repertoires may reflect thyroid immune responses. Ophthalmopathy was separated from stable hyperthyroidism by a 13 V-J signature model, with about 86% sensitivity and about 81% specificity obtained in cross-validation and 80%/75% obtained in testing. In validation, progression to ophthalmopathy was predicted by the model with more than 65% sensitivity and about 72% specificity, a median of approximately 6.5 months before onset.

The CDR3 goes from the cysteine to the phenylalanine over 14 residues. Only the CDR3 part of the read is kept: 42 bases, read in frame from the first base. From the germline V gene, CDR1 is MNHEY and CDR2 is SVGAGI. V loses 8 bases of germline sequence and J loses 0 bases, and the interval between the two ends is 14 bases. The TCR beta CDR3 regions were amplified from the RNA transcripts. The TCR CDR3 was subjected to a first round of RT-PCR using the HTBI primer set and the Qiagen OneStep RT-PCR kit. The libraries were constructed in a second round of multiplex PCR and then size-selected and purified. Paired-end sequencing of the libraries was performed with 100 bp reads on an Illumina HiSeq2000. In the paper's pipeline: SOAPnuke was used to process the raw data, throwing out any read that contained adapters or uncalled bases, had a mean Phred below 15, or lacked an exact constant-primer or identifier match. High-quality paired reads were merged with COPE v1.2.5, and unique nucleotide sequences were defined as clonotypes. MiTCR v1.1 was used to align clonotypes to the IMGT TRBV, TRBD and TRBJ reference segments. Analysis was restricted to V-J combinations with a frequency above 0.0001, which covered about 99% of repertoires. A TCS score was defined as the ratio between F50 (clonal expansion) and ExV (chaos), using BLOSUM62-based TCRdist between CDR3 peptides within each V-J. Welch's t-statistics and random forest reduced several hundred V-J features to under 15, which were used in a naive Bayes classifier (R e1071). The Morisita-Horn index was used to measure how similar the thyroid and blood repertoires were. The public sequencing data were trimmed at Q25 with fastp and processed into clonotypes with MiXCR by TCRdb, which kept only in-frame beta chains. Rows with a matching CDR3 protein are joined into one entry that keeps the most common DNA and genes. TCRdb's processing, not the study's, gives the V and J calls here. The sample profile shows a few hundred thousand distinct CDR3 sequences; roughly 50% of them were found once. The ten largest clones represent around 8% of the sample.

In this sample, this clonotype turned up a few times. Its antigen is still unknown. It has no much larger one-base neighbor in the sample; base qualities were not kept. A patient counted as having stable Graves' hyperthyroidism if no progression to ophthalmopathy occurred over 18 months of follow-up. Hyperthyroidism patients were newly diagnosed, with disease duration under 2 months, and aged 18 to 65 years. Any patient with an uncontrolled infection, another autoimmune disease, pregnancy or lactation was excluded. Clinical symptoms, serum thyroxine and TRAb, thyroid ultrasound, and orbital computed tomography formed the basis for the diagnoses. Trizol reagent was used to extract total RNA, and RNA quality was then checked on an Agilent 2100 Bioanalyzer.

Sequenced input: peripheral blood or thyroid tissue (not recorded which). The sequence derives from a woman under 30 with Graves' hyperthyroidism. The rearranged chain carries TRBV6-5 and TRBJ2-7; the D gene lacks a confident call. Here the CDR3 is given as CASDAPGRSYEQYF. In nucleotide form, the sequence is TGTGCCAGCGACGCTCCCGGCCGCTCCTACGAGCAGTACTTC.